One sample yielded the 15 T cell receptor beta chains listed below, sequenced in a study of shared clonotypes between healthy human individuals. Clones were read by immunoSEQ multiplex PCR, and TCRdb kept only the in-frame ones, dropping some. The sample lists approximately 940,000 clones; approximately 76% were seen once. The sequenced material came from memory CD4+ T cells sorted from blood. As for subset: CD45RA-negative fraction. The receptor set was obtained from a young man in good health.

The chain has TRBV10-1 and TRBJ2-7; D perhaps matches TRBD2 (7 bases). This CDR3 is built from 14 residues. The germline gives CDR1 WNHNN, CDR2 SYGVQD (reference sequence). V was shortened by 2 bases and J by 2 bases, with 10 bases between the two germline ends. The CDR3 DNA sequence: TGCGCCAGCAGTGAGGGCGGGGGCCCCTACGAGCAGTACTTC. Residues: CASSEGGGPYEQYF.

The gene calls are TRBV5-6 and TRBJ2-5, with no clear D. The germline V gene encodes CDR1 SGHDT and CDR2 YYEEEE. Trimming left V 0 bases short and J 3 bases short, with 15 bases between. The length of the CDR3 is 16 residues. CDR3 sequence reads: CASSLVRVTVEETQYF. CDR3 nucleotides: TGTGCCAGCAGCTTGGTAAGGGTGACGGTGGAAGAGACCCAGTACTTC.

CDR3 in amino acids: CASSQEDLASGETQYF. For the CDR3, the DNA is TGCGCCAGCAGCCAAGAAGACCTGGCCTCCGGGGAAACCCAGTACTTC. The chain has TRBV4-1 and TRBJ2-5; TRBD2 is a possible D gene (5 bases). CDR3 length: 16 residues. Germline values: CDR1 MGHRA, CDR2 YSYEKL. V lost 0 bases and J 8 bases, leaving 19 bases between the germline ends.

The CDR3 sequence: CASSSGLAGGEGEQYF. In DNA form, the CDR3 reads TGTGCCAGCAGCTCGGGACTAGCGGGAGGAGAAGGGGAGCAGTACTTC. The rearrangement joins TRBV7-9 to TRBJ2-7; 15 bases map to TRBD2. V was pared by 4 bases and J by 7 bases, with 8 bases of the junction left unmatched. Germline V CDR1 and CDR2: SEHNR, FQNEAQ (reference sequence). The CDR3 length is 16 residues.

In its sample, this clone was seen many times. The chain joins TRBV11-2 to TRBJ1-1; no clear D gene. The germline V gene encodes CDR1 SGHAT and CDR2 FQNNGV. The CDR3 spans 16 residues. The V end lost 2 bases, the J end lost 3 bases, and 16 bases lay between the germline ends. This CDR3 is CASSLFSSGVHTEAFF. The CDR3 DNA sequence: TGTGCCAGCAGCTTATTTAGTAGCGGCGTTCACACTGAAGCTTTCTTT.

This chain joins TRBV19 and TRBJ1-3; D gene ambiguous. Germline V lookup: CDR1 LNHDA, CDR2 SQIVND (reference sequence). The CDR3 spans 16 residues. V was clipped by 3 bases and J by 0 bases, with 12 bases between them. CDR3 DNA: TGTGCCAGTAGTATTCTGAGGACCGACTCTGGAAACACCATATATTTT. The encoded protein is CASSILRTDSGNTIYF.

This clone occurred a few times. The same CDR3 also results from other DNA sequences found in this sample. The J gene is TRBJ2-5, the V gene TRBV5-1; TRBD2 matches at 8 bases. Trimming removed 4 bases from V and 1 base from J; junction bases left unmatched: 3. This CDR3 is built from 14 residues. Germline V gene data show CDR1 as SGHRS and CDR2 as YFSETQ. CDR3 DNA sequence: TGCGCCAGCAGCCGGGAGGGGTCCCAAGAGACCCAGTACTTC. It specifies CASSREGSQETQYF.

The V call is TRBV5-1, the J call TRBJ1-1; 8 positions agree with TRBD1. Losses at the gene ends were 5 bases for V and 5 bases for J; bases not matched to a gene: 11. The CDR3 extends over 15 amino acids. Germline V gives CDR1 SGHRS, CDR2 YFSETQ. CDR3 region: CASSSGGLGETEAFF. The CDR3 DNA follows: TGCGCCAGCAGTTCAGGGGGCCTCGGGGAGACTGAAGCTTTCTTT.

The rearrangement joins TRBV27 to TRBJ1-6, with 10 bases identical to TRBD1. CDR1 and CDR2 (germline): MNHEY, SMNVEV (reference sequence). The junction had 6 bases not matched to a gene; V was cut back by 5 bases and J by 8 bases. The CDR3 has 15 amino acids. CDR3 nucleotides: TGTGCCAGCAGTGGAACGGGACAGGGGTATTCACCCCTCCACTTT. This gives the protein CASSGTGQGYSPLHF.

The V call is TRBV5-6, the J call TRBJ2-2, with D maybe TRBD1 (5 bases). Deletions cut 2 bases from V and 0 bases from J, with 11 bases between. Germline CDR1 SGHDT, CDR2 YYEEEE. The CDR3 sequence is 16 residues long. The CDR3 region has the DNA TGTGCCAGCAGCTTAGTGACAGTCGCGAACACCGGGGAGCTGTTTTTT. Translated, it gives CASSLVTVANTGELFF. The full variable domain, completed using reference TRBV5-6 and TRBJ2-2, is DAGVTQSPTHLIKTRGQQVTLRCSPKSGHDTVSWYQQALGQGPQFIFQYYEEEERQRGNFPDRFSGHQFPNYSSELNVNALLLGDSALYLCASSLVTVANTGELFFGEGSRLTVL.

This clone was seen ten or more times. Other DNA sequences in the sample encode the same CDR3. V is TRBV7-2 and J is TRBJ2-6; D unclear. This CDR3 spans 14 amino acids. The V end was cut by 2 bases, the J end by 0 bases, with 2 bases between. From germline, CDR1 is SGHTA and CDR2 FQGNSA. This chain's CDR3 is CASSLNSGANVLTF. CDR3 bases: TGTGCCAGCAGCTTAAACTCTGGGGCCAACGTCCTGACTTTC.

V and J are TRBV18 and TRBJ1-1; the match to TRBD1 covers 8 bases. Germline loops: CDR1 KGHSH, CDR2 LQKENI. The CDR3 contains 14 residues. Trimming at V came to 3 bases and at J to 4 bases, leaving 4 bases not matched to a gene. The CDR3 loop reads CASSPRGRPTEAFF. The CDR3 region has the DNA TGTGCCAGCTCACCCAGGGGGCGCCCCACTGAAGCTTTCTTT. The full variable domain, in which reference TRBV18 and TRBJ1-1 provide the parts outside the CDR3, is NAGVMQNPRHLVRRRGQEARLRCSPMKGHSHVYWYRQLPEEGLKFMVYLQKENIIDESGMPKERFSAEFPKEGPSILRIQQVVRGDSAAYFCASSPRGRPTEAFFGQGTRLTVV.

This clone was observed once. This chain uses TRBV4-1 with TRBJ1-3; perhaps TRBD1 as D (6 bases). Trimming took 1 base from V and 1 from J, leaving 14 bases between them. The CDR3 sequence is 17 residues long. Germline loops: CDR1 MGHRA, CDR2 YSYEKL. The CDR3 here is CASSQGRQARSGNTIYF. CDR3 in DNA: TGCGCCAGCAGCCAAGGCCGACAGGCGAGATCTGGAAACACCATATATTTT.

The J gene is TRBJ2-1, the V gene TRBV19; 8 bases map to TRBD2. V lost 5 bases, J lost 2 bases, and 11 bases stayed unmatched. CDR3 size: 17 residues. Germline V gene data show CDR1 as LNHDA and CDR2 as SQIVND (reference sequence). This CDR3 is CASSRRGAGDTYNEQFF. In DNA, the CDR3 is TGTGCCAGTAGTCGACGTGGAGCGGGAGACACCTACAATGAGCAGTTCTTC.

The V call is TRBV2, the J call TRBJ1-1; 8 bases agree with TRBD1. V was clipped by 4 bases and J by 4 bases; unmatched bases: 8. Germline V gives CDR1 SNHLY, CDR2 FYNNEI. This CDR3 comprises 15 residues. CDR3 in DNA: TGTGCCAGCAGTGGGCAGACAGGGGCAGCCACTGAAGCTTTCTTT. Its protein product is CASSGQTGAATEAFF.